The 32 T cell receptor beta chains in this list originate from one sample, sequenced in a study of patients and donors after allogeneic stem cell transplantation. TCRdb re-called the RT-PCR reads with MiXCR, one entry per CDR3 protein. The sample shows about 200,000 distinct CDR3 sequences, 41% of them seen only once. The source material was blood, either unsorted or a sorted T cell fraction (not recorded which). These receptors originate from a human donor who was either an allogeneic HSCT recipient or a stem cell or donor lymphocyte infusion donor (not recorded which). It is not recorded whose cells these are; they may come from a transplant donor.

This chain's CDR3 is CASSLQAGNTEAFF. The CDR3 DNA follows: TGCGCCAGCAGCCTACAAGCGGGGAACACTGAAGCTTTCTTT. This chain links TRBV4-3 with TRBJ1-1; D not certain. Germline-derived CDR1 and CDR2 are LGHNA and YSLEER. The germline V and J ends were trimmed by 4 bases and 1 base, with 10 bases remaining between them. The CDR3 runs 14 residues.

The rearrangement joins TRBV7-2 to TRBJ2-5, with D possibly being TRBD2 (7 bases). Germline CDR1 and CDR2: SGHTA and FQGNSA. This CDR3 contains 16 residues. V was shortened by 8 bases and J by 5 bases, with 24 bases between the two germline ends. In DNA form, the CDR3 reads TGTGCCAGCGGAAGGGGGGGCGCATTGCTACTGGAGACCCAGTACTTC. It codes for CASGRGGALLLETQYF.

The chain is built from TRBV28 and TRBJ1-1, with D hard to call. This CDR3 region has 14 residues. V shed 3 bases and J shed 4 bases, with 12 bases lying between them. Germline V gene data show CDR1 as MDHEN and CDR2 as SYDVKM. The CDR3 DNA reads TGTGCCAGCAGTTTCTTCCGGGCGGGCACTGAAGCTTTCTTT. Its protein is CASSFFRAGTEAFF.

V gene TRBV4-3 combines with J gene TRBJ2-7, with D possibly TRBD2 on 5 matching bases. CDR1 and CDR2 from the germline V gene are LGHNA and YSLEER. The CDR3 runs to 15 residues. V shed 1 base and J shed 2 bases, with 12 bases lying between them. This chain's CDR3 is CASSQGVDLTYEQYF. CDR3 in DNA: TGCGCCAGCAGCCAAGGCGTGGACTTAACCTACGAGCAGTACTTC.

As to this clonotype: The junction and the germline gene differ at one end; a read error may be behind it. The V call is TRBV3-1, the J call TRBJ1-2, with a weak D call TRBD1 (5 bases). The CDR3 consists of 16 residues. The germline V gene encodes CDR1 LGHDT and CDR2 YNNKEL (reference sequence). The CDR3 DNA follows: TGTGCCAGCAGCCAAGATTGGTGGGACGGGAACTATAGCTACACCTTC. It yields the protein CASSQDWWDGNYSYTF.

A few counts support this clonotype. The chain employs TRBV4-2 and TRBJ1-2; possibly TRBD1 for D (6 bases). This CDR3 comprises 13 residues. V shed 5 bases and J shed 6 bases, with 13 bases lying between them. Germline CDR1 is LGHNA and CDR2 is YNFKEQ. The CDR3 protein is CASSIGGQDGYTF. CDR3 DNA sequence: TGTGCCAGCAGCATAGGGGGGCAGGATGGCTACACCTTC.

The chain recombines TRBV20-1 with TRBJ1-2, with 10 positions matching TRBD1. With V trimmed by 3 bases and J by 4 bases, 8 bases remained unmatched. The length of the CDR3 is 15 residues. CDR1 is DFQATT and CDR2 is SNEGSKA in the germline V gene (reference sequence). CDR3 in amino acids: CSASTSGQGSYGYTF. CDR3 coding DNA: TGCAGTGCTAGTACATCGGGACAGGGGAGCTATGGCTACACCTTC.

The V and J genes are TRBV30 and TRBJ1-5; the match to TRBD1 covers 7 bases. The CDR3 sequence is 15 residues long. Losses at the gene ends were 2 bases for V and 7 bases for J; bases not matched to a gene: 11. Germline CDR1 GTSNPN, CDR2 SVGIG (reference sequence). This CDR3 reads CAWSIHNTGEQPQHF. DNA for the CDR3: TGTGCCTGGAGTATCCATAATACAGGGGAGCAGCCCCAGCATTTT.

The table lists this clonotype with a few counts. The chain carries TRBV10-3 and TRBJ2-7, with TRBD1 identical over 8 bases. Per the germline V gene, CDR1 is ENHRY and CDR2 is SYGVKD. The CDR3 has 16 residues. The trim removed 6 bases at V and 5 bases at J, leaving 15 bases unmatched. The CDR3 sequence is CAISPRPGQASNEQYF. The CDR3 DNA reads as TGTGCCATCAGCCCGCGTCCGGGACAGGCATCGAACGAGCAGTACTTC.

For the CDR3, the DNA is TGCGCCAGCAAAAAGGGGACAGGGGACTTCACAGATACGCAGTATTTT. This translates into CASKKGTGDFTDTQYF. V usage is TRBV5-1 and J usage is TRBJ2-3; 10 bases align to TRBD1. The V segment lost 6 bases and the J segment 2 bases; nucleotides outside the gene matches: 9. There are 16 residues in the CDR3. CDR1 is SGHRS, CDR2 YFSETQ, per germline.

The rearrangement links TRBV28 to TRBJ1-6; no firm D call. V gave up 6 bases and J gave up 7 bases, with 16 bases separating them. This CDR3 has 15 residues. Germline V gene data show CDR1 as MDHEN and CDR2 as SYDVKM. The CDR3 loop reads CASSRIELNNSPLHF. The CDR3, as DNA: TGTGCCAGCAGCCGAATAGAATTGAACAATTCACCCCTCCACTTT.

This clonotype occurred a few times. The V and J genes are TRBV19 and TRBJ1-5, with D uncertain. V lost 3 bases and J 4 bases, leaving 10 bases between the germline ends. This CDR3 contains 14 residues. Per germline, CDR1 LNHDA and CDR2 SQIVND (reference sequence). CDR3 DNA: TGTGCCAGTAGTATCGCACCAGAGAATCAGCCCCAGCATTTT. The encoded protein is CASSIAPENQPQHF.

The chain joins TRBV28 to TRBJ2-1, with D perhaps matching TRBD2 (6 bases). V lost 7 bases, J lost 5 bases, and 18 bases lay in between. The germline CDR1 and CDR2 sequences are MDHEN and SYDVKM. The CDR3 is 15 amino acids. The CDR3 sequence: CASTAAEGRDNEQFF. CDR3 DNA: TGTGCCAGCACCGCGGCGGAGGGCCGGGACAATGAGCAGTTCTTC.

The table lists this clonotype with a few counts. V gene TRBV5-1 combines with J gene TRBJ1-2; D is uncertain. The CDR3 sequence is 12 residues long. Germline-derived CDR1 and CDR2 are SGHRS and YFSETQ. The germline V and J ends were trimmed by 4 bases and 2 bases, with 6 bases remaining between them. CDR3 amino acids: CASSLRNYGYTF. In DNA, the CDR3 is TGCGCCAGCAGCCTTAGGAACTATGGCTACACCTTC.

The CDR3 DNA is TGTGCCATCAGTGAAAAAGTGGGGACTGACCAGCATTTT. Translating it yields CAISEKVGTDQHF. The chain recombines TRBV10-3 with TRBJ1-5, with D tentatively TRBD1 (5 bases). Germline V gene data show CDR1 as ENHRY and CDR2 as SYGVKD. V was trimmed by 3 bases and J by 12 bases, leaving 15 bases between them. The CDR3 covers 13 residues.

CDR3 in amino acids: CASSLDGQDPMGYTF. The CDR3 DNA follows: TGCGCCAGCAGCTTGGACGGACAGGACCCTATGGGCTACACCTTC. This chain connects TRBV5-1 to TRBJ1-2; the match to TRBD1 covers 7 bases. This CDR3 comprises 15 residues. V lost 0 bases and J lost 8; bases outside the gene matches: 10. CDR1 is SGHRS, CDR2 YFSETQ, per germline.

V gene TRBV20-1 combines with J gene TRBJ2-1; 8 bases agree with TRBD2. The CDR3 runs to 15 residues. Trimming took 5 bases from V and 2 from J; bases not matched to a gene: 8. Germline V gives CDR1 DFQATT, CDR2 SNEGSKA (reference sequence). The CDR3 sequence: CSAGTREDPYNEQFF. The CDR3 DNA follows: TGCAGTGCTGGGACGCGGGAGGACCCCTACAATGAGCAGTTCTTC.

This clonotype was observed at least ten times. The J gene is TRBJ1-5, the V gene TRBV3-1; D call uncertain. This CDR3 has 14 residues. V lost 3 bases, J lost 2 bases, and 8 bases lay in between. CDR1 LGHDT and CDR2 YNNKEL come from the germline V gene (reference sequence). The CDR3 nucleotides are TGTGCCAGCAGCCACGACGGTGGCAATCAGCCCCAGCATTTT. The encoded protein is CASSHDGGNQPQHF.

V usage is TRBV6-2 or TRBV6-3 and J usage is TRBJ2-7, with TRBD1 matching 7 bases. With 2 bases clipped from V and 6 bases from J, the junction kept 4 bases outside the gene matches. Per the germline V gene, CDR1 is MNHEY and CDR2 is SVGEGT. This CDR3 contains 13 residues. The CDR3 spells CASSYGTVGEQYF. DNA of the CDR3: TGTGCCAGCAGTTACGGGACAGTCGGCGAGCAGTACTTC.

The table lists this clonotype with a few counts. The J gene is TRBJ1-5, the V gene TRBV12-3 or TRBV12-4; 12 bases fit TRBD1. The CDR3 runs to 17 residues. The ends lost 7 bases at V and 2 bases at J; junction bases unmatched: 9. CDR3 DNA: TGTGCCAGCACTAGGGACAGGGGGCTGAAAGGCAATCAGCCCCAGCATTTT. This translates into CASTRDRGLKGNQPQHF.

This clonotype has just a few counts. This chain links TRBV7-6 with TRBJ1-1; 7 bases align to TRBD1. V dropped 3 bases and J dropped 2; count of bases not matched to a gene: 6. The CDR3 loop spans 15 amino acids. Germline V gene data show CDR1 as SGHVS and CDR2 as FNYEAQ. The CDR3 is CASSFNRGSNTEAFF. Written as DNA, the CDR3 is TGTGCCAGCAGCTTTAACAGGGGTTCAAACACTGAAGCTTTCTTT.

The chain employs TRBV19 and TRBJ1-1; D unresolved. V shed 7 bases and J shed 3 bases, with 15 bases lying between them. CDR1 and CDR2 (germline): LNHDA, SQIVND (reference sequence). The CDR3 has 14 residues. The CDR3 sequence: CASKWGISDTEAFF. DNA of the CDR3: TGTGCCAGTAAGTGGGGTATATCGGACACTGAAGCTTTCTTT. The whole variable domain, remainder taken from reference TRBV19 and TRBJ1-1, is DGGITQSPKYLFRKEGQNVTLSCEQNLNHDAMYWYRQDPGQGLRLIYYSQIVNDFQKGDIAEGYSVSREKKESFPLTVTSAQKNPTAFYLCASKWGISDTEAFFGQGTRLTVV.

In this sample, this clonotype turned up a few times. This chain joins TRBV12-3 or TRBV12-4 and TRBJ2-7, with 9 nucleotides matching TRBD1. The CDR3 sequence is 15 residues long. The junction had 5 bases not matched to a gene; V was cut back by 3 bases and J by 2 bases. The CDR3 DNA sequence: TGTGCCAGCAGTTTCGGGACAGGGCCTACCTACGAGCAGTACTTC. Residues: CASSFGTGPTYEQYF.

DNA of the CDR3: TGTGCCAGCAGCTTGATCCTCGGCACTGAAGCTTTCTTT. This translates into CASSLILGTEAFF. This sequence joins TRBV5-6 and TRBJ1-1; no definite D call. The V gene lost 1 base and the J gene lost 4 bases, with 8 bases spanning the gap. The V gene's germline CDR1 is SGHDT and CDR2 YYEEEE. The CDR3 consists of 13 residues.

This clonotype occurred a few times. The rearrangement joins TRBV28 to TRBJ1-2, with unresolved D. The CDR3 spans 13 residues. Trimming left V 2 bases short and J 8 bases short, with 12 bases between. The V gene's germline CDR1 is MDHEN and CDR2 SYDVKM. The CDR3 nucleotides read TGTGCCAGCAGTTTAAGCAGTGATTCGGGCTACACCTTC. Translating it yields CASSLSSDSGYTF.

This clonotype was observed a handful of times. The chain combines TRBV2 with TRBJ2-7; no reliable D call. This CDR3 has 12 residues. V was shortened by 6 bases and J by 2 bases, with 8 bases between the two germline ends. Germline CDR1 reads SNHLY; CDR2 reads FYNNEI. CDR3 in DNA: TGTGCCAGCAGAAGTTTAGCCTACGAGCAGTACTTC. Translated: CASRSLAYEQYF.

V is TRBV3-1 and J is TRBJ1-1, with 10 bases aligning to TRBD1. The CDR3 contains 14 residues. Germline CDR1 reads LGHDT; CDR2 reads YNNKEL (reference sequence). J gave up 6 bases and V 2 bases, and 3 bases lay outside the gene matches. In DNA, the CDR3 is TGTGCCAGCAGCCAAACCGGGACAGGGGCTGAAGCTTTCTTT. Translation: CASSQTGTGAEAFF.

The J gene is TRBJ2-7, the V gene TRBV20-1; a weak D match, TRBD1 (5 bases). In germline, CDR1 is DFQATT, CDR2 SNEGSKA (reference sequence). Trimming removed 6 bases at V and 2 bases at J, with 11 bases between. This CDR3 has 12 residues. CDR3 amino acids: CSAEDSTYEQYF. The CDR3 DNA is TGCAGTGCCGAAGACAGTACCTACGAGCAGTACTTC.

The chain is built from TRBV12-3 or TRBV12-4 and TRBJ1-2; possible D gene TRBD1, 5 bases. The CDR3 contains 13 residues. The V end was cut by 6 bases, the J end by 5 bases, with 13 bases between. CDR3 sequence: CASRNWGIYGYTF. In DNA form, the CDR3 reads TGTGCCAGCAGGAATTGGGGGATATATGGCTACACCTTC.

This sequence joins TRBV4-3 and TRBJ2-3; a weak D match, TRBD2 (5 bases). The CDR3 is 15 residues long. The V gene lost 2 bases and the J gene lost 0 bases, with 9 bases spanning the gap. Germline values: CDR1 LGHNA, CDR2 YSLEER. The CDR3 spells CASSQNIASTDTQYF. Here the CDR3 DNA reads TGCGCCAGCAGCCAAAATATAGCGAGCACAGATACGCAGTATTTT.

V and J are TRBV2 and TRBJ2-5; TRBD2 might be the D (6 bases). This CDR3 has 13 residues. Germline V gene lookup returns CDR1 SNHLY and CDR2 FYNNEI. Trimming cost V 3 bases and J 5 bases, with 10 bases left between them. CDR3 sequence reads: CASSDREEETQYF. In DNA, the CDR3 is TGTGCCAGCAGTGATAGGGAGGAGGAGACCCAGTACTTC.

This clonotype came up a few times. V usage is TRBV5-1 and J usage is TRBJ1-3; D remains unclear. CDR1 is SGHRS, CDR2 YFSETQ, per germline. Deletions cut 0 bases from V and 7 bases from J, with 26 bases between. This CDR3 contains 19 residues. The CDR3 DNA reads as TGCGCCAGCAGCTTGGACCTACGGGGAGCAGGTAGCGGTCCTAACACCATATATTTT. As protein: CASSLDLRGAGSGPNTIYF.